This T cell receptor (beta chain) appears in the sequencing data of a study of CD8+CD57+ T cells in acquired aplastic anemia. Findings of the study overall: Between patients and controls, CD8+ Simpson's diversity did not vary significantly. Overlapping CD8+ CDR3 repertoires of patients and controls contained under 35 shared sequences.

As for this clonotype: Its antigen is unknown. The junction departs from germline at one end; a sequencing error may be responsible.

Patients sequenced had flow cytometry evidence of CD8+CD57+ cell expansion. There was no therapy given to any patient before the blood sampling took place. CDR3 length: 14 amino acids. The germline V gene has CDR1 SEHNR and CDR2 FQNEAQ (reference sequence). The use of genomic DNA as template underpinned the TCR beta VDJ and CDR3 profiling. TCRdb independently ran MiXCR on the reads; one entry per CDR3 protein. The sample has 260,000 or so distinct CDR3 sequences; roughly half are singletons. The chain uses TRBV7-9 and TRBJ2-7; 10 bases are a match to TRBD1. The clonotype originates from a human donor with aplastic anemia. The sample consisted of sorted CD4+, CD8+, or CD8+CD57+ T cells (not recorded which) from PBMCs. CDR3 bases: TGCGCCAGCAGCCAAGAGACAGGGGGCGACGAGCAGTACTTC. This sequence encodes CASSQETGGDEQYF.